Included here is one T cell receptor beta chain sequence, with context. Its antigen is unknown. The data were taken from a study of vaccination and CD4 T cells after COVID-19. Treatment of the sample: roughly 11-day PBMC culture with coronavirus spike peptide pools or control peptides (ViraFEST assay). With the Oncomine TCR Beta short-read assay, DNA from cultured CD4+ T cells was sequenced. TCRdb independently ran MiXCR on the PCR reads; one entry per CDR3 protein. In the table there are around 21,000 distinct CDR3 sequences, more than 55% of which are singletons. Germline V CDR1 and CDR2: KGHDR, SFDVKD. V was cut by 7 bases and J by 3 bases, with 5 bases left in between. CDR3 length equals 12 residues.

The sample was CD4+ T cells from blood, cultured in vitro. The chain couples TRBV24-1 to TRBJ2-2; D gene unclear. The clonotype comes from a human donor who had recovered from COVID-19. CDR3 DNA sequence: TGTGCCACCAGGATGGACACCGGGGAGCTGTTTTTT. Encoded protein: CATRMDTGELFF.